This T cell receptor beta chain stems from a study of blood T cell repertoires in COVID-19. V was cut by 5 bases and J by 2 bases, with 13 bases left in between. The CDR3 is made up of 15 amino acids. Germline V CDR1 and CDR2: MNHEY, SVGEGT. Measured with immunoSEQ multiplex PCR; TCRdb has only the in-frame clones, and not every one. The sample records around 140,000 clones, about three quarters being singletons. The chain carries TRBV6-2 or TRBV6-3 and TRBJ1-3, with D possibly being TRBD1 (5 bases). This clonotype was sampled from a woman aged 50 to 65 with active or convalescent COVID-19. Specimen: peripheral blood. CDR3 protein: CASSPGRVPGNTIYF. The CDR3 coding sequence is TGTGCCAGCAGTCCCGGCAGGGTTCCTGGAAACACCATATATTTT.